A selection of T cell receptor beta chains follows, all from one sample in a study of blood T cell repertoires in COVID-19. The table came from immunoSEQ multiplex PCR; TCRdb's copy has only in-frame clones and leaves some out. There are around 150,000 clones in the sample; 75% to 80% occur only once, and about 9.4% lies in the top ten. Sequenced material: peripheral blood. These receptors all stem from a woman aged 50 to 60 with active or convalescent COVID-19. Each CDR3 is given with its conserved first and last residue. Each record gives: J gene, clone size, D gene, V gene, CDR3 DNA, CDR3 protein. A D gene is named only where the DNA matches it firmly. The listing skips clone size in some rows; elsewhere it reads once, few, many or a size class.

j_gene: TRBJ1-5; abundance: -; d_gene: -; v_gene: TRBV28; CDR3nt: TGTGCCAGCAGTTCCCCGACAGTTGTCAGCAATCAGCCCCAGCATTTT; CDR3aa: CASSSPTVVSNQPQHF
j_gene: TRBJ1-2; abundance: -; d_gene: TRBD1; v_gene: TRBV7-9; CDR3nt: TGTGCCAGCAGCCTGCAGGGGGCAGGGGGCTACACCTTC; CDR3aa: CASSLQGAGGYTF
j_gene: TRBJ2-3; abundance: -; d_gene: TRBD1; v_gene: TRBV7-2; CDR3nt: TGTGCCAGCTCTGGGACAGGGGAAGATACGCAGTATTTT; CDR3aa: CASSGTGEDTQYF
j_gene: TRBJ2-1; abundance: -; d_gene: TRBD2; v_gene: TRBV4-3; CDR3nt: TGCGCCAGCAGCCAAGGGCTAGCGGGTGCGAATGAGCAGTTCTTC; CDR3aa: CASSQGLAGANEQFF
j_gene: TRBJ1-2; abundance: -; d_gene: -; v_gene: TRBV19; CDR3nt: TGTGCCAGTAGTCGGGGGGCGCGTGGCTACACCTTC; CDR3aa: CASSRGARGYTF
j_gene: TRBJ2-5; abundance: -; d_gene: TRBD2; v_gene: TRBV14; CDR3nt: TGTGCCAGCAGCCAAGGGACTAGCGGGAGGTACCAAGAGACCCAGTACTTC; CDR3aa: CASSQGTSGRYQETQYF
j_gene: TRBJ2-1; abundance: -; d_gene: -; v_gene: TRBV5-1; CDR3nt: TGCGCCAGCAGCTCTGGACAGACTATTCTCTCCTACAATGAGCAGTTCTTC; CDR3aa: CASSSGQTILSYNEQFF
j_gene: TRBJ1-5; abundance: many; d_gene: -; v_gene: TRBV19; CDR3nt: TGTGCCAGTAGTCTATCCATCCTCGGGGGCAATCAGCCCCAGCATTTT; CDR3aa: CASSLSILGGNQPQHF
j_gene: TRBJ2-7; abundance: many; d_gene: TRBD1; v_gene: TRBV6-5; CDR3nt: TGTGCCAGCAGTTACGGACAGGGGGGGTCCTACGAGCAGTACTTC; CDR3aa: CASSYGQGGSYEQYF
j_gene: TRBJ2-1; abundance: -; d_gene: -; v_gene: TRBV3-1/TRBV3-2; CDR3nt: TGTGCCAGCAGCCAAGGTAGCGCACCCTACAATGAGCAGTTCTTC; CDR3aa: CASSQGSAPYNEQFF
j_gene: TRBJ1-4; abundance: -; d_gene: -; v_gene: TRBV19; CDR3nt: TGTGCCAGTAGTCGGGGGACGGGGGAAAAACTGTTTTTT; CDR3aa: CASSRGTGEKLFF
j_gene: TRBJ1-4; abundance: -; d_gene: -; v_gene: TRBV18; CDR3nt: TGTGCCAGCTCAGCAGGACTGAATGAAAAACTGTTTTTT; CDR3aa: CASSAGLNEKLFF
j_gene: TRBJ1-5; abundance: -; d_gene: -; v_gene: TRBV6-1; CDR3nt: TGTGCCAGCAGTGAAGCGCAGGGCCCCCAGCCCCAGCATTTT; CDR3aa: CASSEAQGPQPQHF